What follows are 11 T cell receptor beta chains derived from one specimen sequenced in a study of early T cells in non-severe SARS-CoV-2 infection. MiXCR, applied by TCRdb to the 5' RACE reads, yields one record per CDR3 protein. This sample has about 21,000 distinct CDR3 sequences, with approximately 5.7% found just once. The source material was whole blood, sampled at baseline. The receptors were sampled from an adult who was a healthcare worker with PCR-confirmed SARS-CoV-2 infection or an uninfected control (not recorded which).

This clonotype was seen more than once but under ten times. This chain connects TRBV24-1 to TRBJ2-2; 8 bases match TRBD1. The V segment lost 6 bases and the J segment 3 bases; nucleotides outside the gene matches: 5. Per the germline V gene, CDR1 is KGHDR and CDR2 is SFDVKD. This CDR3 region has 15 residues. As DNA, the CDR3 is TGTGCCACCAGTCACAGGGGGAGTTACACCGGGGAGCTGTTTTTT. It encodes CATSHRGSYTGELFF.

This clonotype was counted ten times or more. CDR3 in DNA: TGCGCCAGCAGCCAAGACCGAGTTGGGGGAAAACTGTTTTTT. This gives the protein CASSQDRVGGKLFF. This chain links TRBV4-3 with TRBJ1-4; TRBD1 might be the D (5 bases). The germline CDR1 and CDR2 sequences are LGHNA and YSLEER. The germline V and J ends were trimmed by 0 bases and 10 bases, with 12 bases remaining between them. This CDR3 has 14 amino acids.

The chain recombines TRBV20-1 with TRBJ2-5, with a weak D call TRBD2 (6 bases). The germline V gene encodes CDR1 DFQATT and CDR2 SNEGSKA (reference sequence). Trimming shortened V by 4 bases and J by 5 bases, and 14 bases separated the two germline ends. This CDR3 is 13 amino acids long. In DNA, the CDR3 is TGCAGTGCTAAAACGACTAGGGTGGAGACCCAGTACTTC. Residues: CSAKTTRVETQYF.

This clonotype was seen at least ten times. J is TRBJ2-1 and V is TRBV6-4; weak D call: TRBD1 (6 bases). V gave up 6 bases and J gave up 0 bases, with 12 bases separating them. Per the germline V gene, CDR1 is MRHNA and CDR2 is SNTAGT. The CDR3 is 15 amino acids. CDR3: CASSDTDSSYNEQFF. CDR3 nucleotide sequence: TGTGCCAGCAGCGACACGGACAGCTCCTACAATGAGCAGTTCTTC.

In this sample, this clonotype turned up many times. The chain combines TRBV7-2 with TRBJ2-3; no definite D call. CDR3 length: 18 residues. CDR1 and CDR2 (germline): SGHTA, FQGNSA. Between the trimmed V and J ends, which lost 6 bases and 4 bases, there was a span of 26 bases. CDR3 nucleotide sequence: TGTGCCAGCAGTCCCCCCGGTGGGTGGGGTGGATTTCCAGATACGCAGTATTTT. Translated, it gives CASSPPGGWGGFPDTQYF. Combining the CDR3 with reference TRBV7-2 and TRBJ2-3 gives the whole variable domain GAGVSQSPSNKVTEKGKDVELRCDPISGHTALYWYRQSLGQGLEFLIYFQGNSAPDKSGLPSDRFSAERTGGSVSTLTIQRTQQEDSAVYLCASSPPGGWGGFPDTQYFGPGTRLTVL.

This clonotype was seen a handful of times. This rearrangement joins TRBV12-3 or TRBV12-4 to TRBJ2-5, with 8 bases identical to TRBD1. The CDR3 has 19 amino acids. V shed 7 bases and J 2 bases; nucleotides not matched to a gene: 21. CDR3 bases: TGTGCCAGCACTACTCCCCAGGGGGCCTTGGCTCCTACGCAAGAGACCCAGTACTTC. Protein sequence: CASTTPQGALAPTQETQYF.

This clonotype counts as medium-sized (0.01 to 0.1%). The chain combines TRBV14 with TRBJ1-6; D remains ambiguous. The V end lost 4 bases, the J end lost 2 bases, and 12 bases lay between the germline ends. This CDR3 contains 16 residues. CDR1 is SGHDN, CDR2 FVKESK, per germline. CDR3 region: CASSLGGSAYNSPLHF. The CDR3 coding sequence is TGTGCCAGCAGCCTCGGCGGGTCGGCCTATAATTCACCCCTCCACTTT.

This clonotype was recorded at least ten times. The rearrangement uses TRBV12-3 or TRBV12-4 and TRBJ2-3; TRBD2 matches at 9 bases. The CDR3 contains 16 residues. J lost 1 base, V lost 3 bases, and 5 bases had no gene match. CDR3 loop: CASSLNPSGGTDTQYF. The CDR3 region has the DNA TGTGCCAGCAGTTTGAACCCTAGCGGGGGCACAGATACGCAGTATTTT.

This clonotype was seen a few times. The chain is built from TRBV13 and TRBJ2-3, with D possibly matching TRBD1 (6 bases). Per germline, CDR1 PRHDT and CDR2 FYEKMQ (reference sequence). The V end lost 7 bases, the J end lost 3 bases, and 8 bases lay between the germline ends. The CDR3 is 12 residues long. The CDR3 region is CASTRGTDTQYF. In DNA form, the CDR3 reads TGTGCCAGCACCAGGGGTACAGATACGCAGTATTTT.

In this sample, this clonotype turned up many times. CDR3 nucleotides: TGTGCCAGCTCAGTTGCTTTCCAAGAGACCCAGTACTTC. Protein product: CASSVAFQETQYF. The genes are TRBV6-1 and TRBJ2-5, with D uncertain. There are 13 residues in the CDR3. V was pared by 8 bases and J by 1 base, with 11 bases between. The germline gives CDR1 MNHNS, CDR2 SASEGT.

The chain uses TRBV7-2 and TRBJ2-7, with D perhaps matching TRBD1 (6 bases). Germline V gives CDR1 SGHTA, CDR2 FQGNSA. Trimming took off 4 bases at V and 3 bases at J, with 13 bases between the two ends. The CDR3 loop spans 14 amino acids. The DNA for the CDR3 is TGTGCCAGCAGCTCACAAGCACAGGGCTACGAGCAGTACTTC. It specifies CASSSQAQGYEQYF.